This paragraph covers one T cell receptor (beta chain) sequence. Its antigen is not identified. The unexposed donors gave CD4+ T cells in about 2011-2018, prior to COVID-19. Here immunoSEQ multiplex PCR was the method, and the copy in TCRdb shows in-frame clones only, minus some. The repertoire consists of about 59,000 clones, with roughly 88% occurring once and the leading ten covering under 1.5%. This sample is part of a study of CD4 T cells in relation to SARS-CoV-2 and coronaviruses. The CDR3 totals 19 residues. Germline-derived CDR1 and CDR2 are SNHLY and FYNNEI. V was cut by 5 bases and J by 4 bases, with 26 bases left in between. The study's findings and limits: About 65% of donors had memory CD4+ clonotypes crossrecognizing SARS-CoV-2 and common cold coronavirus spike. Memory recall responses, not primary responses primed in culture, are what the assay detects. Crossreactivity was assessed only for spike protein, not other viral proteins.

This clonotype was obtained from a human donor in good health. The chain combines TRBV2 with TRBJ1-4; a possible D gene is TRBD1 (6 bases). Material for sequencing was memory CD4+ T cells from PBMCs. The CDR3 sequence: CASSFAEQGTAWGNEKLFF. CDR3 bases: TGTGCCAGCAGTTTTGCAGAACAGGGAACCGCGTGGGGTAATGAAAAACTGTTTTTT.